A selection of T cell receptor beta chains follows, all from one sample in a study of cytomegalovirus exposure and HLA in healthy donors. Measured with immunoSEQ multiplex PCR; TCRdb has only the in-frame clones, and not every one. There are about 160,000 clones in the sample; over 60% occur only once, and 10% to 15% lies in the top ten. Sequencing used PBMCs. The receptors derive from a middle-aged man in good health and CMV-seropositive. CDR3s include the opening cysteine and the closing phenylalanine or tryptophan. D genes are given only for firm matches. The size entry is marked missing in some rows and otherwise reads once, few, many or a size class.

J: TRBJ1-5; V: TRBV4-2; D: TRBD1; size: -; DNA: TGTGCCAGCAGCCTGACAGGGCTGGGCAATCAGCCCCAGCATTTT; CDR3: CASSLTGLGNQPQHF
J: TRBJ1-1; V: TRBV21-1; D: -; size: -; DNA: TGTGCCAGCAGCAGGGGCCTTGAAGCTTTCTTT; CDR3: CASSRGLEAFF
J: TRBJ2-5; V: TRBV6-1; D: -; size: -; DNA: TGTGCCAGCAGTGAAAAGGTTGCGGTGGGGACCCAGTACTTC; CDR3: CASSEKVAVGTQYF
J: TRBJ1-1; V: TRBV10-3; D: -; size: -; DNA: TGTGCCATCACCACAGTCATGAACACTGAAGCTTTCTTT; CDR3: CAITTVMNTEAFF
J: TRBJ1-2; V: TRBV29-1; D: -; size: few; DNA: TGCAGCGTCCCGGGGGGCTGGTCGTATGGCTACACCTTC; CDR3: CSVPGGWSYGYTF
J: TRBJ2-3; V: TRBV7-2; D: TRBD2; size: -; DNA: TGTGCCAGCAGCTTATGGGGCGGGAGGGCCAATAGGGATACGCAGTATTTT; CDR3: CASSLWGGRANRDTQYF
J: TRBJ2-3; V: TRBV7-7; D: -; size: once; DNA: TGTGCCAGCAGCTTAGGTCCGGGAAAGAGTGCGAGAGATACGCAGTATTTT; CDR3: CASSLGPGKSARDTQYF
J: TRBJ2-7; V: TRBV25-1; D: TRBD1; size: few; DNA: TGTGCCAGCAAGGGACAGGGCGAGCAGTACTTC; CDR3: CASKGQGEQYF
J: TRBJ2-3; V: TRBV6-6; D: -; size: -; DNA: TGTGCCAGCAGTCCGACGGGTCGTGATACGCAGTATTTT; CDR3: CASSPTGRDTQYF
J: TRBJ1-6; V: TRBV27; D: TRBD1; size: -; DNA: TGTGCCAGCAGCCCGTCAGGGGGGAGAGGCTATAATTCACCCCTCCACTTT; CDR3: CASSPSGGRGYNSPLHF
J: TRBJ2-1; V: TRBV7-9; D: -; size: -; DNA: TGTGCCAGCAGCCCTCGGGGCGGGACCAATGAGCAGTTCTTC; CDR3: CASSPRGGTNEQFF
J: TRBJ1-5; V: TRBV27; D: TRBD1; size: -; DNA: TGTGCCAGCAGACAGGGGGCTAATCAGCCCCAGCATTTT; CDR3: CASRQGANQPQHF
J: TRBJ2-7; V: TRBV7-6; D: TRBD1; size: -; DNA: TGTGCCAGCAGCCCTCGACAGGGCGAGCAGTACTTC; CDR3: CASSPRQGEQYF
J: TRBJ2-6; V: TRBV19; D: -; size: -; DNA: TGTGCCAGTGGGGGGAGGTCGTCTGGGGCCAACGTCCTGACTTTC; CDR3: CASGGRSSGANVLTF
J: TRBJ2-3; V: TRBV4-2; D: -; size: -; DNA: TGTGCCAGCAGCTCGACCGGGGTTGATACGCAGTATTTT; CDR3: CASSSTGVDTQYF
J: TRBJ1-2; V: TRBV11-2; D: -; size: -; DNA: TGTGCCAGCAGCTTGATGGCGGCAGGCCGGGAAAGCTACACCTTC; CDR3: CASSLMAAGRESYTF
J: TRBJ1-4; V: TRBV5-1; D: -; size: -; DNA: TGCGCCAGCAGCTTGGTTATGGGGGGGAATGAAAAACTGTTTTTT; CDR3: CASSLVMGGNEKLFF
J: TRBJ1-1; V: TRBV2; D: -; size: once; DNA: TGTGCCAGCAGAACAGGGTCTACTGAAGCTTTCTTT; CDR3: CASRTGSTEAFF
J: TRBJ1-1; V: TRBV30; D: TRBD1; size: -; DNA: TGTGCCTGGTTGACAGGGTGGGGCACTGAAGCTTTCTTT; CDR3: CAWLTGWGTEAFF
J: TRBJ2-5; V: TRBV7-3; D: -; size: -; DNA: TGTGCCAGCAGCCTAGCTGGAGGATTGGAGACCCAGTACTTC; CDR3: CASSLAGGLETQYF
J: TRBJ2-5; V: TRBV4-1; D: TRBD2; size: -; DNA: TGCGCCAGCAGCCAAGAACGTACTAGCGGGAGGCAGCAGTACTTC; CDR3: CASSQERTSGRQQYF
J: TRBJ2-3; V: TRBV20-1; D: -; size: -; DNA: TGCAGTCTAGATACGCAGTATTTT; CDR3: CSLDTQYF
J: TRBJ2-2; V: TRBV5-4; D: TRBD2; size: -; DNA: TGTGCCAGCAGCACTCTAGCGGGAGAAGACACCGGGGAGCTGTTTTTT; CDR3: CASSTLAGEDTGELFF
J: TRBJ1-4; V: TRBV7-2; D: -; size: -; DNA: TGTGCCAGCAGCCCCGGGGGGGCGGAAAAACTGTTTTTT; CDR3: CASSPGGAEKLFF
J: TRBJ1-2; V: TRBV15; D: TRBD1; size: few; DNA: TGTGCCACCAGCGGGGGGAAGGACAGGGGGCTTGGCTACACCTTC; CDR3: CATSGGKDRGLGYTF
J: TRBJ1-4; V: TRBV11-2; D: -; size: -; DNA: TGTGCCAGCAGCTTAGATGAGGGCAGGTTTCATAATGAAAAACTGTTTTTT; CDR3: CASSLDEGRFHNEKLFF
J: TRBJ2-3; V: TRBV4-1; D: TRBD1; size: few; DNA: TGCGCCAGCAGCCCTGACAGGGCCCACCATGCCACAGATACGCAGTATTTT; CDR3: CASSPDRAHHATDTQYF
J: TRBJ2-3; V: TRBV5-6; D: -; size: -; DNA: TGTGCCAGCAGCCCTAGATCAGTAAACACAGATACGCAGTATTTT; CDR3: CASSPRSVNTDTQYF
J: TRBJ2-7; V: TRBV5-1; D: -; size: -; DNA: TGCGCCAGCAGCTTGGGAGGGCAGTCCTACGAGCAGTACTTC; CDR3: CASSLGGQSYEQYF
J: TRBJ1-1; V: TRBV29-1; D: -; size: -; DNA: TGCAGCGTTGTGGACAGAAAGGGGATGGAAGCTTTCTTT; CDR3: CSVVDRKGMEAFF
J: TRBJ2-7; V: TRBV6-1; D: -; size: -; DNA: TGTACCAGCAGTGATCTCGTACAGGGAAGGGTCTACGAGCAGTACTTC; CDR3: CTSSDLVQGRVYEQYF
J: TRBJ1-6; V: TRBV6-5; D: -; size: few; DNA: TGTGCCAGCAGTCCTCAGGGAAGTTTTTCACCCCTCCACTTT; CDR3: CASSPQGSFSPLHF
J: TRBJ1-5; V: TRBV28; D: -; size: -; DNA: TGCACATCCTACGGGGGGGCCCTGGGAGGCAATCAGCCCCAGCATTTT; CDR3: CTSYGGALGGNQPQHF
J: TRBJ2-3; V: TRBV5-4; D: -; size: -; DNA: TGTGCCAGCGCTGAGAGAGATGGAAGGGCGGGCGATACGCAGTATTTT; CDR3: CASAERDGRAGDTQYF
J: TRBJ1-2; V: TRBV25-1; D: -; size: -; DNA: TGTGCCAGCAGGGACAGCGGGAGTGATGGCTACACCTTC; CDR3: CASRDSGSDGYTF
J: TRBJ1-1; V: TRBV14; D: -; size: few; DNA: TGTGCCAGCAGTCTACAGAAGAACACTGAAGCTTTCTTT; CDR3: CASSLQKNTEAFF
J: TRBJ1-1; V: TRBV7-2; D: -; size: -; DNA: TGTGCCAGCAGCTTAGCGCGGGGGGGGCTGGACACTGAAGCTTTCTTT; CDR3: CASSLARGGLDTEAFF
J: TRBJ1-1; V: TRBV5-1; D: TRBD1; size: few; DNA: TGCGCCAGCCTTCCCGGGACAGCGTGGGGCACTGAAGCTTTCTTT; CDR3: CASLPGTAWGTEAFF
J: TRBJ2-7; V: TRBV21-1; D: -; size: -; DNA: TGTGCCAGCAGGCCCTCCGGGGTCCCCCTCTACGAGCAGTACTTC; CDR3: CASRPSGVPLYEQYF
J: TRBJ2-2; V: TRBV4-3; D: -; size: -; DNA: -; CDR3: CASSQDTPGSCFF
J: TRBJ2-5; V: TRBV7-9; D: -; size: -; DNA: TGTGCCAGCAGCCACGAGAGAGAGCAAGAGACCCAGTACTTC; CDR3: CASSHEREQETQYF
J: TRBJ1-1; V: TRBV6-1; D: TRBD1; size: -; DNA: TGTGCCAGCTGGATCGCAGGGGGGATGAACACTGAAGCTTTCTTT; CDR3: CASWIAGGMNTEAFF
J: TRBJ2-3; V: TRBV12-5; D: -; size: -; DNA: TGTGCTAGTGGTGACACCGGGACAAGAACAGATACGCAGTATTTT; CDR3: CASGDTGTRTDTQYF
J: TRBJ2-1; V: TRBV28; D: TRBD2; size: -; DNA: TGTGCCAGCAGTCACACTAGCGGGGGGGGGAATGAGCAGTTCTTC; CDR3: CASSHTSGGGNEQFF